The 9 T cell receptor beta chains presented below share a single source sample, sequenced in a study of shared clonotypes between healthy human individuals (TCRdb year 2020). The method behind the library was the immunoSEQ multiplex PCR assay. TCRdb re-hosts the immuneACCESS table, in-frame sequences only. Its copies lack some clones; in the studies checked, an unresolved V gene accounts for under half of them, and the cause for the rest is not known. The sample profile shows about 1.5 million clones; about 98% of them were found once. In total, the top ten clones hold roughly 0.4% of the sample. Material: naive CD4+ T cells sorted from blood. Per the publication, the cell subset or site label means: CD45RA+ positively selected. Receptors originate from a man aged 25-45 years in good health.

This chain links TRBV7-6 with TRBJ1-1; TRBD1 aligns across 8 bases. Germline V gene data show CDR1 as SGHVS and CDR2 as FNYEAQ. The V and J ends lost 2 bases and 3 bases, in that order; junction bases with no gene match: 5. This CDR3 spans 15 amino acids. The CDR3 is CASSLLLQGDTEAFF. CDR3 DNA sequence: TGTGCCAGCAGCTTACTCCTACAGGGGGACACTGAAGCTTTCTTT.

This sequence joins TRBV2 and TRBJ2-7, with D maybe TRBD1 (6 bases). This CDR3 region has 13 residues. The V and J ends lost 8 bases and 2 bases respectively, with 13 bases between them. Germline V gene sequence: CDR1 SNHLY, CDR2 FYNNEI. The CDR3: CASHRGGAYEQYF. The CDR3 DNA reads TGTGCCAGCCATAGAGGGGGAGCCTACGAGCAGTACTTC.

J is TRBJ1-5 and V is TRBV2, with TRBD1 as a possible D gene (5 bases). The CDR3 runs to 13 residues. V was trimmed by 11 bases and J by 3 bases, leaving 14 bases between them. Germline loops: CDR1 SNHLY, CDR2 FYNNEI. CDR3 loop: CAGNTGLNQPQHF. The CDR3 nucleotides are TGTGCCGGCAACACAGGTCTCAATCAGCCCCAGCATTTT.

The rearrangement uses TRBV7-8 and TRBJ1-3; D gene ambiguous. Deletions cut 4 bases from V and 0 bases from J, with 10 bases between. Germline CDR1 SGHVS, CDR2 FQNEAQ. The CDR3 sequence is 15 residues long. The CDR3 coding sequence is TGTGCCAGCAGCTCAGGAGTCCGCTCTGGAAACACCATATATTTT. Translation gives CASSSGVRSGNTIYF.

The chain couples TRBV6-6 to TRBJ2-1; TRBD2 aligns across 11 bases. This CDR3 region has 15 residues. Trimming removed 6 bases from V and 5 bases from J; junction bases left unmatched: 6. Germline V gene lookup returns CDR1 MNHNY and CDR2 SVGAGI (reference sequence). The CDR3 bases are TGTGCCAGCAGAGTCGGGACTAGCGGCAACAATGAGCAGTTCTTC. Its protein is CASRVGTSGNNEQFF.

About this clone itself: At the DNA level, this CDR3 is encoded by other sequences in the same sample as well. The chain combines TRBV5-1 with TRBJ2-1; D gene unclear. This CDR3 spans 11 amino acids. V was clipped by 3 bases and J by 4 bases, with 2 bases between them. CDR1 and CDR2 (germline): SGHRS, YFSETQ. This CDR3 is CASSSYNEQFF. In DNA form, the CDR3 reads TGCGCCAGCAGCTCGTACAATGAGCAGTTCTTC.

The CDR3 region is CASSLASNFRGRDEQYF. CDR3 DNA: TGCGCCAGCAGCTTGGCCTCCAATTTTCGCGGTCGCGACGAGCAGTACTTC. V usage is TRBV5-1 and J usage is TRBJ2-7, with D uncertain. The CDR3 has 17 amino acids. Germline V gene data show CDR1 as SGHRS and CDR2 as YFSETQ. Trimming left V 0 bases short and J 5 bases short, with 21 bases between. Together with reference TRBV5-1 and TRBJ2-7, the CDR3 gives the full variable domain: KAGVTQTPRYLIKTRGQQVTLSCSPISGHRSVSWYQQTPGQGLQFLFEYFSETQRNKGNFPGRFSGRQFSNSRSEMNVSTLELGDSALYLCASSLASNFRGRDEQYFGPGTRLTVT.

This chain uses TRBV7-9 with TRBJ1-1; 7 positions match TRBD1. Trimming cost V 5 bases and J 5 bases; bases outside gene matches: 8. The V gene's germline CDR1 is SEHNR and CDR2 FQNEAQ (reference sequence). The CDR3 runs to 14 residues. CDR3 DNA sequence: TGTGCCAGCAGCCGCGAACAGGGGACTACTGAAGCTTTCTTT. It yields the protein CASSREQGTTEAFF.

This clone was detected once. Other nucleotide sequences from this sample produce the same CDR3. Written as DNA, the CDR3 is TGTGCCAGCAGTGGAGACCAAGAGACCCAGTACTTC. As protein: CASSGDQETQYF. This rearrangement joins TRBV2 to TRBJ2-5, with D hard to call. From germline, CDR1 is SNHLY and CDR2 FYNNEI. Trimming removed 4 bases at V and 0 bases at J, with 3 bases between. CDR3 length equals 12 residues. Combining the CDR3 with reference TRBV2 and TRBJ2-5 gives the whole variable domain EPEVTQTPSHQVTQMGQEVILRCVPISNHLYFYWYRQILGQKVEFLVSFYNNEISEKSEIFDDQFSVERPDGSNFTLKIRSTKLEDSAMYFCASSGDQETQYFGPGTRLLVL.